What follows describes a single T cell receptor beta chain. The CDR3 runs to 17 residues. Trimming pared 5 bases from V and 6 bases from J, leaving 22 bases between. The germline gives CDR1 SGHTA, CDR2 FQGNSA. From RNA transcripts, TCR beta CDR3 regions were amplified. When the TCR CDR3 underwent first-round RT-PCR, the HTBI primer set was used. A single record per CDR3 protein comes from TCRdb applying MiXCR to the multiplex PCR reads. The sample carries 310,000 or so distinct CDR3 sequences, about 15% recorded once. Inclusion characteristics of ophthalmopathy patients comprised a Clinical Activity Score of at least 3, a NOSPECS grade of at least 4, and duration under 3 months. This sample is part of a study of T cells in Graves' hyperthyroidism and ophthalmopathy.

This chain uses TRBV7-2 with TRBJ2-2, with D perhaps TRBD2 (6 bases). Material: blood. The sequence came from an older woman with Graves' ophthalmopathy. The CDR3 DNA follows: TGTGCCAGCAGCCCCAGGATCGGGGGTCCGACGGCCGGGGAGCTGTTTTTT. Its translation: CASSPRIGGPTAGELFF. The complete variable domain, with remaining parts taken from reference TRBV7-2 and TRBJ2-2, reads GAGVSQSPSNKVTEKGKDVELRCDPISGHTALYWYRQSLGQGLEFLIYFQGNSAPDKSGLPSDRFSAERTGGSVSTLTIQRTQQEDSAVYLCASSPRIGGPTAGELFFGEGSRLTVL.